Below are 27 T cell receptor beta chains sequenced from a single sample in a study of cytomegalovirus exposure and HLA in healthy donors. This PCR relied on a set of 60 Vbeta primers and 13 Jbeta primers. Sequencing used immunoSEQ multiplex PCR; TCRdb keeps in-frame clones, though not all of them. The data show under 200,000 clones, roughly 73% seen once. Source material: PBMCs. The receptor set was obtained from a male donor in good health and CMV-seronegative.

CDR3 in amino acids: CASTDRGETQYF. Here the CDR3 DNA reads TGTGCCAGCACGGACAGGGGAGAGACCCAGTACTTC. The V and J genes are TRBV6-6 and TRBJ2-5, with 9 bases matching TRBD1. The CDR3 has 12 residues. V lost 7 bases, J lost 4 bases, and 1 base stayed unmatched. Per germline, CDR1 MNHNY and CDR2 SVGAGI (reference sequence).

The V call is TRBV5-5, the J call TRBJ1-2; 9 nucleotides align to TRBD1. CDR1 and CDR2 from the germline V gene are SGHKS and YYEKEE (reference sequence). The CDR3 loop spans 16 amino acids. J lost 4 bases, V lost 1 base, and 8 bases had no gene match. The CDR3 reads CASSLSVDRGSYGYTF. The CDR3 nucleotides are TGTGCCAGCAGCTTGTCAGTGGACAGGGGAAGCTATGGCTACACCTTC.

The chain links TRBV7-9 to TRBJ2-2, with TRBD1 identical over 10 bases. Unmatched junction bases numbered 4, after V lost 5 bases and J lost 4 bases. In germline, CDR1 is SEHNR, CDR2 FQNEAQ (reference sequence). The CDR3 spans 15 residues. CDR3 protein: CASSRTGGGTGELFF. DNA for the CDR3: TGTGCCAGCAGCCGGACAGGGGGGGGCACCGGGGAGCTGTTTTTT. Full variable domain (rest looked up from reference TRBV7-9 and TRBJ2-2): DTGVSQNPRHKITKRGQNVTFRCDPISEHNRLYWYRQTLGQGPEFLTYFQNEAQLEKSRLLSDRFSAERPKGSFSTLEIQRTEQGDSAMYLCASSRTGGGTGELFFGEGSRLTVL.

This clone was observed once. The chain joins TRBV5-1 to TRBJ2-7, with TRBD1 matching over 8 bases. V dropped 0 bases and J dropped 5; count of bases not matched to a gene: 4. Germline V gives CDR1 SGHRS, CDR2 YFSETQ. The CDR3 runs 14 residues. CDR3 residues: CASSLAQGGDEQYF. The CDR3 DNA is TGCGCCAGCAGCTTGGCACAGGGGGGCGACGAGCAGTACTTC. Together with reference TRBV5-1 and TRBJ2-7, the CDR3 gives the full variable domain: KAGVTQTPRYLIKTRGQQVTLSCSPISGHRSVSWYQQTPGQGLQFLFEYFSETQRNKGNFPGRFSGRQFSNSRSEMNVSTLELGDSALYLCASSLAQGGDEQYFGPGTRLTVT.

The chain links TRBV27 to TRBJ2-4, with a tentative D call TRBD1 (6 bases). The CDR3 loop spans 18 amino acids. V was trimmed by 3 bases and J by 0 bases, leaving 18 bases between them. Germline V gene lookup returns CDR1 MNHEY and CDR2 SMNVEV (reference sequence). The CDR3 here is CASSFRDKVTLAKNIQYF. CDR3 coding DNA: TGTGCCAGCAGTTTCCGGGACAAGGTTACATTAGCCAAAAACATTCAGTACTTC.

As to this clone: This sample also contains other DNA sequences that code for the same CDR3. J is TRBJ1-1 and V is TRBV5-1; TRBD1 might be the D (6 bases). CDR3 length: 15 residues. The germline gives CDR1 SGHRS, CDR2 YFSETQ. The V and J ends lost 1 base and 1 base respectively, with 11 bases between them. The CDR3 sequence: CASSLQGRENTEAFF. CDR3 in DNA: TGCGCCAGCAGCTTGCAGGGGAGGGAGAACACTGAAGCTTTCTTT.

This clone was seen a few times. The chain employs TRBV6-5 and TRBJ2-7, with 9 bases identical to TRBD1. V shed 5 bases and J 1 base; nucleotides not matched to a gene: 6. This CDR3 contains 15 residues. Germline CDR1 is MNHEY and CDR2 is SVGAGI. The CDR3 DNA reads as TGTGCCAGCAGTCAACAGGGGACAGGGTCCTACGAGCAGTACTTC. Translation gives CASSQQGTGSYEQYF.

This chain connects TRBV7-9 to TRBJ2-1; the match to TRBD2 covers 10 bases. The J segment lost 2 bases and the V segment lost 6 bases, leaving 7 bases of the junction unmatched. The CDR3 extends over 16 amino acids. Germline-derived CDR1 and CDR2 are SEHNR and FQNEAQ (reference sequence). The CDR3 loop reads CASSAPSGGAYNEQFF. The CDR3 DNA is TGTGCCAGCAGTGCCCCAAGCGGGGGGGCCTACAATGAGCAGTTCTTC.

CDR3 sequence reads: CAISAGWEQYF. CDR3 DNA: TGTGCCATCAGTGCAGGGTGGGAGCAGTACTTC. J is TRBJ2-7 and V is TRBV10-3; a weak D match, TRBD1 (5 bases). The length of the CDR3 is 11 residues. Trimming removed 4 bases at V and 7 bases at J, with 8 bases between. Germline CDR1 ENHRY, CDR2 SYGVKD.

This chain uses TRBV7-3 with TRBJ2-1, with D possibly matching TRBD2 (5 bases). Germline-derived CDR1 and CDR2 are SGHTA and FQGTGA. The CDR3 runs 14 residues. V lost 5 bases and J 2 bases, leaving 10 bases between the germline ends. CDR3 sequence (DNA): TGTGCCAGCAGCGCGAGCGGTCCCTACAATGAGCAGTTCTTC. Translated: CASSASGPYNEQFF.

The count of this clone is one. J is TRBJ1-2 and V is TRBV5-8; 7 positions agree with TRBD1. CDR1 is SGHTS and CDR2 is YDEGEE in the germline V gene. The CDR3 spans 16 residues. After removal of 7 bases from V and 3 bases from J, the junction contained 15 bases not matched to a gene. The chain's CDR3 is CASRRGPGDSYYGYTF. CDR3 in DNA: TGTGCCAGCCGAAGGGGCCCAGGGGACAGTTACTATGGCTACACCTTC.

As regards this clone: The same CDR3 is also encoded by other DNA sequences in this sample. CDR3 DNA sequence: TGCGCCAGCAGCCGGGGGACAGGGGTTTCGTACGAGCAGTACTTC. Protein sequence: CASSRGTGVSYEQYF. The chain combines TRBV5-1 with TRBJ2-7; 10 nucleotides match TRBD1. The length of the CDR3 is 15 residues. The V gene's germline CDR1 is SGHRS and CDR2 YFSETQ. The ends lost 4 bases at V and 4 bases at J; junction bases unmatched: 8.

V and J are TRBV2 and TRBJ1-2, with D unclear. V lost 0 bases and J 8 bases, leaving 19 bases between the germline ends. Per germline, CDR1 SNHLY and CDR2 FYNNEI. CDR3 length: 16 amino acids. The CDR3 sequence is CASSEAGVTPLWGYTF. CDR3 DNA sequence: TGTGCCAGCAGTGAAGCGGGAGTAACACCGCTATGGGGCTACACCTTC.

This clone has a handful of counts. The CDR3 loop reads CASSLRGLGELFF. As DNA, the CDR3 is TGTGCCAGCAGCCTCAGGGGTCTAGGGGAGCTGTTTTTT. This chain joins TRBV9 and TRBJ2-2, with a weak D call TRBD1 (6 bases). The V gene lost 4 bases and the J gene lost 8 bases, with 12 bases spanning the gap. The CDR3 totals 13 residues. Germline lookup yields CDR1 SGDLS and CDR2 YYNGEE.

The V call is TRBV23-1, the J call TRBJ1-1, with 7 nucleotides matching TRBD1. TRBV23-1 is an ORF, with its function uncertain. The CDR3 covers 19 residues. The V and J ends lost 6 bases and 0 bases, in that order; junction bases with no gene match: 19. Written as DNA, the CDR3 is TGCGCCAGCAGCGCCGCCGGGACAGCCCTAGGGTCTCTGAACACTGAAGCTTTCTTT. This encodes CASSAAGTALGSLNTEAFF.

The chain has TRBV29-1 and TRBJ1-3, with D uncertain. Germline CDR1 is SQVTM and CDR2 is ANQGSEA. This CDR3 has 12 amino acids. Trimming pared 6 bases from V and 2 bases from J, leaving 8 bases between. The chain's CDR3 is CSVRYTGNTIYF. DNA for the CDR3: TGCAGCGTAAGATACACTGGAAACACCATATATTTT.

CDR3 in DNA: TGTGCCAGCAGTTTAGGGCGGACAGGGGGTAATGTAGCTAACTATGGCTACACCTTC. It codes for CASSLGRTGGNVANYGYTF. This chain uses TRBV27 with TRBJ1-2; 10 bases are a match to TRBD1. Germline V gives CDR1 MNHEY, CDR2 SMNVEV (reference sequence). The CDR3 contains 19 residues. V lost 2 bases and J lost 0; bases outside the gene matches: 12.

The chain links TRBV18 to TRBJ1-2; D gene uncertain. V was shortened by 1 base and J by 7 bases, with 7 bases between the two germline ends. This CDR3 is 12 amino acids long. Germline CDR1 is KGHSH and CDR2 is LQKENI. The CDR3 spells CASSPLEGGYTF. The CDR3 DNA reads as TGTGCCAGCTCACCACTGGAGGGTGGCTACACCTTC.

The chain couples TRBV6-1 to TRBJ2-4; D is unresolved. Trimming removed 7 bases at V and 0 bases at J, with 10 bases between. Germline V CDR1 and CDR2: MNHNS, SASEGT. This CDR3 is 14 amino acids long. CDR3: CASKSTLAKNIQYF. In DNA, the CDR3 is TGTGCCAGCAAGAGTACCCTAGCCAAAAACATTCAGTACTTC.

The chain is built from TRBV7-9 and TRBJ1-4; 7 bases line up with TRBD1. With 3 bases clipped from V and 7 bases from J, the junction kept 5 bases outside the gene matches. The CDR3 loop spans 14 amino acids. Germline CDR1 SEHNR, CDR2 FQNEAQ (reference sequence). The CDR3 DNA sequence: TGTGCCAGCAGCTTGACAGGGCGGAGTGAAAAACTGTTTTTT. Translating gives CASSLTGRSEKLFF.

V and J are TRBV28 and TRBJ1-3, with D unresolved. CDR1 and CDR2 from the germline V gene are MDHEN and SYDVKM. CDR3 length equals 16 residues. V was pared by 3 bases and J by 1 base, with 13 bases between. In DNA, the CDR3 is TGTGCCAGCAGTTTTCCGGGGTTGAGTTCTGGAAACACCATATATTTT. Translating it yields CASSFPGLSSGNTIYF.

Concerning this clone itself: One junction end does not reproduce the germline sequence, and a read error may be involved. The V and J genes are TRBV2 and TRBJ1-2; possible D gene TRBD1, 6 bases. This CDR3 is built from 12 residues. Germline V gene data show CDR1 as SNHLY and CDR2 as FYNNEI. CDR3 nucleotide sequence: TGTGCCAGCAGTGGCACAGGGATGGACGCCTCCTTC. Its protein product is CASSGTGMDASF. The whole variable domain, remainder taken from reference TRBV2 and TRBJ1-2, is EPEVTQTPSHQVTQMGQEVILRCVPISNHLYFYWYRQILGQKVEFLVSFYNNEISEKSEIFDDQFSVERPDGSNFTLKIRSTKLEDSAMYFCASSGTGMDASFGSGTRLTVV.

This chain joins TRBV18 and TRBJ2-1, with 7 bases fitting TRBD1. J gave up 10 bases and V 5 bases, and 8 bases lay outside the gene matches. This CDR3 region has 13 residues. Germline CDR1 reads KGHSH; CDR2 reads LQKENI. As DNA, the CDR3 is TGTGCCAGCTCAGCGCTGCAGGGGGACGAGCAGTTCTTC. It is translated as CASSALQGDEQFF.

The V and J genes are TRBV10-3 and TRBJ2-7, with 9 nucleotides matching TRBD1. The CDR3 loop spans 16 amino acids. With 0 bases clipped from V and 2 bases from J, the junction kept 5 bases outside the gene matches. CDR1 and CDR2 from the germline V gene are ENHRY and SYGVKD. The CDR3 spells CAISESLGQGPYEQYF. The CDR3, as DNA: TGTGCCATCAGTGAGTCGCTGGGACAGGGACCCTACGAGCAGTACTTC.

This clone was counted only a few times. In nucleotides, the CDR3 is TGTGCCAGCAGCTCCCCGGCCAGGACTAGCGAGCCTCTCTACGAGCAGTACTTC. Its protein product is CASSSPARTSEPLYEQYF. The genes are TRBV7-9 and TRBJ2-7, with 9 bases identical to TRBD2. The CDR3 loop spans 18 amino acids. The J segment lost 3 bases and the V segment lost 4 bases, leaving 16 bases of the junction unmatched. The germline gives CDR1 SEHNR, CDR2 FQNEAQ (reference sequence).

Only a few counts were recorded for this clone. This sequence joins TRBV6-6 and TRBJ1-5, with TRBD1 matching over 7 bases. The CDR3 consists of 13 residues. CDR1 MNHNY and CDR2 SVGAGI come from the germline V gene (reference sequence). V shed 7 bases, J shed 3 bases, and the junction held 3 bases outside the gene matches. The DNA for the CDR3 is TGTGCCAGCACCGACAGGGACAATCAGCCCCAGCATTTT. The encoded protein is CASTDRDNQPQHF.

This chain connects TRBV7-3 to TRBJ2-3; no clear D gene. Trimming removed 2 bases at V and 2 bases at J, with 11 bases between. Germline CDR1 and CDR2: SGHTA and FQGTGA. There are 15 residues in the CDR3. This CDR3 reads CASSLSGSLTDTQYF. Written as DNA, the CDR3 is TGTGCCAGCAGCTTATCGGGTTCGCTCACAGATACGCAGTATTTT. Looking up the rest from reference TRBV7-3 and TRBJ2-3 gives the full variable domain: GAGVSQTPSNKVTEKGKYVELRCDPISGHTALYWYRQSLGQGPEFLIYFQGTGAADDSGLPNDRFFAVRPEGSVSTLKIQRTERGDSAVYLCASSLSGSLTDTQYFGPGTRLTVL.